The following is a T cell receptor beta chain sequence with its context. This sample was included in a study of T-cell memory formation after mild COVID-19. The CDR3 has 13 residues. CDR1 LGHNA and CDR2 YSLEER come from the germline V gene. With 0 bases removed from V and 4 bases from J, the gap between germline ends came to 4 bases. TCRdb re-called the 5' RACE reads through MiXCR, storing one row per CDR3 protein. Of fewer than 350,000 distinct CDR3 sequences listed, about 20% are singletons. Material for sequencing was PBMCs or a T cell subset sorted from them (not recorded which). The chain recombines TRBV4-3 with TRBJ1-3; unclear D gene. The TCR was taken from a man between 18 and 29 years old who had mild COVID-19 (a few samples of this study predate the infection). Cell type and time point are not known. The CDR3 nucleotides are TGCGCCAGCAGCCAAGATGGGGGAAACACCATATATTTT. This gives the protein CASSQDGGNTIYF.